The rows below give T cell receptor beta chains drawn from one sample of a study of blood T cell repertoires in COVID-19. This table comes from immunoSEQ multiplex PCR, and its TCRdb copy is limited to in-frame clones, with some not included. The sample yields around 35,000 clones, around 87% seen once. Material: peripheral blood. These receptor sequences come from an older man with acute or convalescent COVID-19. Each CDR3 is given with its conserved first and last residue. A D gene is named only where the DNA matches it firmly. Some rows have no size entry. The others give once, few or many, or a class for an expanded clone.

j_gene | v_gene | d_gene | abundance | CDR3nt | CDR3aa
TRBJ1-4 | TRBV15 | - | - | TGTGCCACCAGCAGTCCGGGGGGAGGAAGAACTAATGAAAAACTGTTTTTT | CATSSPGGGRTNEKLFF
TRBJ1-4 | TRBV5-1 | TRBD1 | - | TGCGCCAGCAGCTTGCAACAGGGGACTAATGAAAAACTGTTTTTT | CASSLQQGTNEKLFF
TRBJ2-1 | TRBV6-6 | - | - | TGTGCCAGCAGTTACTCATCCGCTAGTGAGCAGTTCTTC | CASSYSSASEQFF
TRBJ2-6 | TRBV11-3 | TRBD1 | - | TGTGCCAGCAGCACCCGGACAGGGGTAGGGTCTGGGGCCAACGTCCTGACTTTC | CASSTRTGVGSGANVLTF
TRBJ1-1 | TRBV5-8 | - | - | TGTGCCAGCAGCACCGCGGGGGACACTGAAGCTTTCTTT | CASSTAGDTEAFF
TRBJ2-1 | TRBV4-3 | - | - | TGCGCCAGCAGCCAAGAGTTAGTACTAGCAAGCAATGAGCAGTTCTTC | CASSQELVLASNEQFF
TRBJ1-1 | TRBV2 | - | - | TGTGCCAGCTTCTTGACACCGAACACTGAAGCTTTCTTT | CASFLTPNTEAFF
TRBJ1-3 | TRBV5-1 | - | - | TGCGCCAGCAGCTTGGGTTGGGGGCAAGCTGGAAACACCATATATTTT | CASSLGWGQAGNTIYF
TRBJ1-1 | TRBV20-1 | TRBD1 | - | TGCAGTGCCCAGACAGGGCGGACGGCTTTCTTT | CSAQTGRTAFF
TRBJ1-1 | TRBV7-9 | - | - | TGTGCCAGCAGCTTAGTCCGGGAGTTCGGTGAAGCTTTCTTT | CASSLVREFGEAFF
TRBJ1-5 | TRBV20-1 | TRBD1 | - | TGCAGTGCTAGTACGGTAGTCGGGACAGGGGCTCATAGCAATCAGCCCCAGCATTTT | CSASTVVGTGAHSNQPQHF
TRBJ1-1 | TRBV5-1 | TRBD1 | - | TGCGCCAGCAGACCCACCACAGGGGGCTACACTGAAGCTTTCTTT | CASRPTTGGYTEAFF
TRBJ2-5 | TRBV5-4 | TRBD1 | - | TGTGCCAGCAGCTCGGGACAGACCCAAGAGACCCAGTACTTC | CASSSGQTQETQYF
TRBJ1-5 | TRBV7-7 | TRBD1 | - | TGTGCCAGCAGCTCATTATCCGGGACAGGGGCTCAGCCCCAGCATTTT | CASSSLSGTGAQPQHF
TRBJ2-2 | TRBV7-3 | - | - | TGTGCCAGCAAGGAGGCTAGCGTGAACACCGGGGAGCTGTTTTTT | CASKEASVNTGELFF
TRBJ2-3 | TRBV28 | TRBD2 | - | TGTGCCAGCCTAGCGGGAGGGCCTACAGATACGCAGTATTTT | CASLAGGPTDTQYF
TRBJ2-7 | TRBV6-1 | TRBD2 | - | TGTGCCAGCAGTGAAGCGTATCTAGCGGGGTCCTACGAGCAGTACTTC | CASSEAYLAGSYEQYF
TRBJ2-1 | TRBV5-8 | - | - | TGTGCCAGCAGCTTGGATCAGGCTACTGAGCAGTTCTTC | CASSLDQATEQFF
TRBJ1-1 | TRBV27 | - | - | TGTGCCAGCTCCGAGCGGGATGGGATCGCTTTCTTT | CASSERDGIAFF
TRBJ2-2 | TRBV18 | - | - | TGTGCCAGCTCACCTTTAGACGGGGAGCTGTTTTTT | CASSPLDGELFF
TRBJ2-1 | TRBV2 | TRBD2 | - | TGTGCCAGCAGTCGAGCGCCGGGGACTAGCGGGAATAGGAATGAGCAGTTCTTC | CASSRAPGTSGNRNEQFF
TRBJ2-1 | TRBV19 | - | - | TGTGCCAGTAGTCCGAGACCTTGGAGAAGCAGGGTCAGTGGTTCGCAGTTCTTC | CASSPRPWRSRVSGSQFF
TRBJ1-5 | TRBV12-3/TRBV12-4 | - | few | TGTGCCAGCCTACAGGATCTAAACCAGCCCCAGCATTTT | CASLQDLNQPQHF
TRBJ1-3 | TRBV2 | - | - | TGTGCCAGCGAGACAGCCTCTGGAAACACCATATATTTT | CASETASGNTIYF
TRBJ1-5 | TRBV30 | - | - | TGTGCCTGGGGGGATGCAAAGGGAGTTAATCAGCCCCAGCATTTT | CAWGDAKGVNQPQHF
TRBJ1-5 | TRBV15 | - | few | TGTGCCACCAGCACCCGGGGATCGGGCAATCAGCCCCAGCATTTT | CATSTRGSGNQPQHF
TRBJ2-1 | TRBV10-3 | TRBD2 | - | TGTGCCATCAGTACACCGGGACTAGCGGGCCATAATGAGCAGTTCTTC | CAISTPGLAGHNEQFF
TRBJ2-7 | TRBV20-1 | - | - | TGCAGTGCTAGTCCGTTCTCGCGGTCGGACGAGCAGTACTTC | CSASPFSRSDEQYF
TRBJ2-5 | TRBV10-1 | TRBD1 | - | TGCGCCAGCAGTCCGGACAGGCTGGGGACCCAGTACTTC | CASSPDRLGTQYF
TRBJ2-1 | TRBV4-2 | - | - | TGTGCCAGCAGCCGAACTGACAGGCAGAATGAGCAGTTCTTC | CASSRTDRQNEQFF
TRBJ2-7 | TRBV7-9 | TRBD2 | - | TGTGCCAGCAGCTTATCACTAGCGGGGGGCTACGAGCAGTACTTC | CASSLSLAGGYEQYF
TRBJ1-4 | TRBV12-3/TRBV12-4 | - | - | TGTGCCAGCAGTTTAGCGGAGCGGGAAAAACTGTTTTTT | CASSLAEREKLFF
TRBJ1-6 | TRBV25-1 | - | - | TGTGCCAGCAGTCAGAACGGACAGAATTCACCCCTCCACTTT | CASSQNGQNSPLHF
TRBJ1-2 | TRBV19 | TRBD1 | - | TGTGCCAGTAGTACACCCCTCCGGGACAGGGTCTATGGCTACACCTTC | CASSTPLRDRVYGYTF
TRBJ2-3 | TRBV5-4 | TRBD2 | - | TGTGCCAGCAGCTTACCGGGACTAGCTGGGGATACGCAGTATTTT | CASSLPGLAGDTQYF
TRBJ2-1 | TRBV5-1 | - | - | TGCGCCAGCAGCCCCCCCCCGGGATACAATGAGCAGTTCTTC | CASSPPPGYNEQFF
TRBJ1-1 | TRBV6-6 | - | - | TGTGCCAGCAGTAAAACACAAAACACTGAAGCTTTCTTT | CASSKTQNTEAFF
TRBJ1-5 | TRBV15 | - | - | TGTGCCACCAGCAGAGATCCAGGTTTCGGAGGGGCCTTAAACCAGCATTTT | CATSRDPGFGGALNQHF
TRBJ1-3 | TRBV28 | - | - | TGTGCCAGCAGTTCCGACAGGCACTCTGGAAACACCATATATTTT | CASSSDRHSGNTIYF
TRBJ2-3 | TRBV14 | - | - | TGTGCCAGCAGCCGCTTTGCGGCTGATACGCAGTATTTT | CASSRFAADTQYF
TRBJ2-5 | TRBV6-5 | - | once | TGTGCCAGCAGTTACTCCCCGACAGGCCAAGAGACCCAGTACTTC | CASSYSPTGQETQYF
TRBJ1-5 | TRBV19 | TRBD1 | - | TGTGCCAGTAGTGGGGGACAGGGACGGTATAGCAATCAGCCCCAGCATTTT | CASSGGQGRYSNQPQHF
TRBJ1-2 | TRBV3-1/TRBV3-2 | - | few | TGTGCCAGCAGCCAGGCAGGGTTGGAGGGCTACACCTTC | CASSQAGLEGYTF
TRBJ2-1 | TRBV5-1 | TRBD1 | once | TGCGCCAGCAGCGTCGGACAGGGAATAGCGGATGAGCAGTTCTTC | CASSVGQGIADEQFF
TRBJ1-5 | TRBV18 | - | - | TGTGCCAGCTCACCACCGCTCCCCACAGGGAATCAGCCCCAGCATTTT | CASSPPLPTGNQPQHF
TRBJ1-2 | TRBV19 | - | - | TGTGCCAGTACCCCCCAGAACTATGGCTACACCTTC | CASTPQNYGYTF
TRBJ2-5 | TRBV7-2 | - | few | TGTGCCAGCAGCTTCCTGGGCCTCAGGGGCCTCCAAGAGACCCAGTACTTC | CASSFLGLRGLQETQYF
TRBJ2-1 | TRBV5-1 | TRBD2 | - | TGCGCCAGCAGCCCCTCGGCGGGGGTTTACAATGAGCAGTTCTTC | CASSPSAGVYNEQFF
TRBJ2-1 | TRBV6-2/TRBV6-3 | TRBD1 | once | TGTGCCAGCAGTTTCACCCCGGGACAGGGGGCCTGGAATGAGCAGTTCTTC | CASSFTPGQGAWNEQFF
TRBJ1-2 | TRBV15 | - | - | TGTGCCACCAGCAGGTCAGACGGGAACTATGGCTACACCTTC | CATSRSDGNYGYTF
TRBJ1-1 | TRBV11-2 | - | - | TGTGCCAGCAGCTTAGTGGGACAACCTGAAGCTTTCTTT | CASSLVGQPEAFF
TRBJ2-1 | TRBV30 | - | once | TGTGCCTGGCTCGGGGGCGGGAGTAGTAGGCACTCCTACAATGAGCAGTTCTTC | CAWLGGGSSRHSYNEQFF
TRBJ1-3 | TRBV28 | - | - | TGTGCCAGCAGTTTAGCAGGGGTTGGAAACACCATATATTTT | CASSLAGVGNTIYF
TRBJ2-5 | TRBV7-2 | TRBD2 | - | TGTGCCAGCAGATTGGGACCCGGGGGGGCAGAGACCCAGTACTTC | CASRLGPGGAETQYF
TRBJ2-1 | TRBV3-1/TRBV3-2 | TRBD2 | - | TGTGCCAGCAGCCAAGTACGGGAGGCAGGATCGTTCTTC | CASSQVREAGSFF
TRBJ1-5 | TRBV6-6 | TRBD1 | many | TGTGCCAGCAGTCCCCTATTCGGGACAGGCCCGTTCTTGCAGCCCCAGCATTTT | CASSPLFGTGPFLQPQHF
TRBJ1-1 | TRBV23-1 | TRBD1 | - | TGCGCCAGCGGCACGGGACAGGGACTGTTGGAAAACACTGAAGCTTTCTTT | CASGTGQGLLENTEAFF